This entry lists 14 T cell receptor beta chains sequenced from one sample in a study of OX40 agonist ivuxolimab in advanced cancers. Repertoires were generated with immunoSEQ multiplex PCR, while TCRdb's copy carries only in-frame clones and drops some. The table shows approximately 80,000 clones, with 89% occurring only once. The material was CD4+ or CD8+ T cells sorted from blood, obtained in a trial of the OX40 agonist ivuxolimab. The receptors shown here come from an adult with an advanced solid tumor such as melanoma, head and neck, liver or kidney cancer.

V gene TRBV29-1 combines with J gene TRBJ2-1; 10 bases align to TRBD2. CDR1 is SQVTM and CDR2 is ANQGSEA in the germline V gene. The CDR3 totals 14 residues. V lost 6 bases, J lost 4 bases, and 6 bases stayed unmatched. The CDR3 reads CSVPGLAEYNEQFF. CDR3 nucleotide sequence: TGCAGCGTGCCAGGACTAGCGGAATACAATGAGCAGTTCTTC.

The CDR3: CAWSLGTGISYEQYF. The CDR3 DNA reads as TGTGCCTGGAGTTTGGGGACAGGGATCTCCTACGAGCAGTACTTC. The V call is TRBV30, the J call TRBJ2-7; the match to TRBD1 covers 9 bases. The length of the CDR3 is 15 residues. V was pared by 2 bases and J by 0 bases, with 5 bases of the junction left unmatched. CDR1 GTSNPN and CDR2 SVGIG come from the germline V gene (reference sequence).

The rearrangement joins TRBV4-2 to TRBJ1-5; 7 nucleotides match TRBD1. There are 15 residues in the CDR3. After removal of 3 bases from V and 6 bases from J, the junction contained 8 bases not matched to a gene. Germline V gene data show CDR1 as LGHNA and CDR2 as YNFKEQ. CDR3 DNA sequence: TGTGCCAGCAGCCAGGACAGGATAGGGTTTCAGCCCCAGCATTTT. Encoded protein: CASSQDRIGFQPQHF.

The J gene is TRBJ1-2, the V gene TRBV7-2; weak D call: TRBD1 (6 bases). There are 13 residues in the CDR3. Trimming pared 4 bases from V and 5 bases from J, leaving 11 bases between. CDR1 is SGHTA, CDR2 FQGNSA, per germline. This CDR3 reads CASSSRDTYGYTF. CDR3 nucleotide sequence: TGTGCCAGCAGCTCCCGGGACACTTATGGCTACACCTTC.

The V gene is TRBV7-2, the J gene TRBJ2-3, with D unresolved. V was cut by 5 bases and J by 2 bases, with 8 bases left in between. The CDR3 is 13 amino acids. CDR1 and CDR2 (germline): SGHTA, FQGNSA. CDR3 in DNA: TGTGCCAGCAGCATACTTTCCACAGATACGCAGTATTTT. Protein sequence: CASSILSTDTQYF.

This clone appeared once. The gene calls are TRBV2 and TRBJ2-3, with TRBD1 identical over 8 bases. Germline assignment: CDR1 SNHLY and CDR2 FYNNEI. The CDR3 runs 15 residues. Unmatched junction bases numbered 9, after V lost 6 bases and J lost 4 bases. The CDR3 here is CASRMDREYPDTQYF. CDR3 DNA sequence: TGTGCCAGCAGGATGGACAGGGAATATCCAGATACGCAGTATTTT.

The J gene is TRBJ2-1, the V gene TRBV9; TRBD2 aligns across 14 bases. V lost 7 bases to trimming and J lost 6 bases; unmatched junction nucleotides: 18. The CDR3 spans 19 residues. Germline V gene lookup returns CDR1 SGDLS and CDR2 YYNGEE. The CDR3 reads CASPQVGLTSGGAVNEQFF. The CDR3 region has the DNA TGTGCCAGCCCCCAAGTTGGATTGACTAGCGGGGGGGCCGTCAATGAGCAGTTCTTC.

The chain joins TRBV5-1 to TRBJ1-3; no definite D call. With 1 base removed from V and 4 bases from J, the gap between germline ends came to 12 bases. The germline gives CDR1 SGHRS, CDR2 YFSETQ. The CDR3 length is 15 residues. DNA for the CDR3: TGCGCCAGCAGCTTGTGGGGAGCCACGGGAAACACCATATATTTT. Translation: CASSLWGATGNTIYF.

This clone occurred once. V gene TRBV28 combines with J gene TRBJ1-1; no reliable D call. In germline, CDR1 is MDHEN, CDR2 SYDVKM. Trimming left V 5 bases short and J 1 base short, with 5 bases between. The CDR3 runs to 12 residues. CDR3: CASSRQNTEAFF. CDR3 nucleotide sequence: TGTGCCAGCAGTCGACAGAACACTGAAGCTTTCTTT.

The CDR3 reads CASSETTGVRDQPQHF. Here the CDR3 DNA reads TGTGCCAGCAGTGAAACGACAGGGGTGAGGGATCAGCCCCAGCATTTT. The chain is built from TRBV6-4 and TRBJ1-5; 8 bases match TRBD1. Per the germline V gene, CDR1 is MRHNA and CDR2 is SNTAGT. The CDR3 consists of 16 residues. Trimming removed 3 bases from V and 5 bases from J; junction bases left unmatched: 9.

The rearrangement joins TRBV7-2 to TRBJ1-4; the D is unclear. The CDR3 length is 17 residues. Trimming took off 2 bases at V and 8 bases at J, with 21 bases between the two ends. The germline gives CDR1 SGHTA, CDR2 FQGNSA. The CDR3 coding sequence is TGTGCCAGCAGCTTAACACTACACTCAAGCCGGCGCGAAAAACTGTTTTTT. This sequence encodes CASSLTLHSSRREKLFF.

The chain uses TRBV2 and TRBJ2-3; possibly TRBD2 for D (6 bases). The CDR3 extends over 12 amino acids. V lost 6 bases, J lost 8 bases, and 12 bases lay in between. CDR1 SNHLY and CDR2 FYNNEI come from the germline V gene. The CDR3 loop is CASSGTSGTQYF. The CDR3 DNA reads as TGTGCCAGCAGCGGGACTTCGGGTACGCAGTATTTT. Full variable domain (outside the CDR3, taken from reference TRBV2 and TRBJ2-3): EPEVTQTPSHQVTQMGQEVILRCVPISNHLYFYWYRQILGQKVEFLVSFYNNEISEKSEIFDDQFSVERPDGSNFTLKIRSTKLEDSAMYFCASSGTSGTQYFGPGTRLTVL.

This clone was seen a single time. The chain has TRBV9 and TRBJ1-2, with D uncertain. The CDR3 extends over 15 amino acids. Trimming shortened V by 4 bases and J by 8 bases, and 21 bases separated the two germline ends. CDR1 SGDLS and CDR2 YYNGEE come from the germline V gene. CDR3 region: CASSPNEGLLQGYTF. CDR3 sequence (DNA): TGTGCCAGCAGCCCAAACGAGGGTCTTCTCCAGGGCTACACCTTC.

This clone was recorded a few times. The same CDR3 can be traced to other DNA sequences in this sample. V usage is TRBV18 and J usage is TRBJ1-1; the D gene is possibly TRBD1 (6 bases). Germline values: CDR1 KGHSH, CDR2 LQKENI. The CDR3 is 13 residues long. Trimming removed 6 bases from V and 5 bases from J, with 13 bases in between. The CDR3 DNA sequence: TGTGCCAGCTCGCCCACAGGGTCTACTGAAGCTTTCTTT. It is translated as CASSPTGSTEAFF.